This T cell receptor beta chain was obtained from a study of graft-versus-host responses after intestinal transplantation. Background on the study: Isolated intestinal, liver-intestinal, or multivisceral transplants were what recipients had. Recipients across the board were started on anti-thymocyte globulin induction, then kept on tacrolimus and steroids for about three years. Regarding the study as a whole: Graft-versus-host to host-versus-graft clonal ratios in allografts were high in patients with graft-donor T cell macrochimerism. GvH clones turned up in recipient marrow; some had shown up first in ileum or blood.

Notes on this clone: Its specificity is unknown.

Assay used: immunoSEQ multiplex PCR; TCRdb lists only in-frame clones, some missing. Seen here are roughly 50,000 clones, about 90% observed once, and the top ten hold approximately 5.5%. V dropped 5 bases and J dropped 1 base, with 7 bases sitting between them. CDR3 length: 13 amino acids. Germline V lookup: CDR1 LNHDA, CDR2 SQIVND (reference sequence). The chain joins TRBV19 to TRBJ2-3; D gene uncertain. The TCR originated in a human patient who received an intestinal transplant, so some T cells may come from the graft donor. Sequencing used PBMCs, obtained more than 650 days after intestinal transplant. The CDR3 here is CASSPPGTDTQYF. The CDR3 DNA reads TGTGCCAGTAGTCCCCCGGGCACAGATACGCAGTATTTT.